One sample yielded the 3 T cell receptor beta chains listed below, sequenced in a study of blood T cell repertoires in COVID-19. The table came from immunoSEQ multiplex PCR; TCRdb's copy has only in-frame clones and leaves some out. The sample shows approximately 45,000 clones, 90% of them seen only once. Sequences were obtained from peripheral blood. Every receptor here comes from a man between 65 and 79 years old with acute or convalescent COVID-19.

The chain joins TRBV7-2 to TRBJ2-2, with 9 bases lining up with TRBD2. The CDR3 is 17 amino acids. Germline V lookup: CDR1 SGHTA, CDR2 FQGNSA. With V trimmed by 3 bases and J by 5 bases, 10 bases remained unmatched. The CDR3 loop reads CASSFPRGGARTGELFF. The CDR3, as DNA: TGTGCCAGCAGCTTCCCTCGCGGGGGGGCGAGAACCGGGGAGCTGTTTTTT.

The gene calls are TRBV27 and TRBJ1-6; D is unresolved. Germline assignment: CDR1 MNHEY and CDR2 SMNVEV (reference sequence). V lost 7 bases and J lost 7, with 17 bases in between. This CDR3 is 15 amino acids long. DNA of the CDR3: TGTGCCAGCACTCCCCGCGGGGTAGGAAATTCACCCCTCCACTTT. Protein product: CASTPRGVGNSPLHF.

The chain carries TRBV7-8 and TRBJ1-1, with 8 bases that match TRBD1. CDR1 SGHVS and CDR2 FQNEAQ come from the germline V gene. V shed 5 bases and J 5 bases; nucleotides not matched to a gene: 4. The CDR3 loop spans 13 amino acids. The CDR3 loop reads CASSGQGKTEAFF. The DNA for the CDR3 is TGTGCCAGCAGCGGACAGGGTAAGACTGAAGCTTTCTTT.